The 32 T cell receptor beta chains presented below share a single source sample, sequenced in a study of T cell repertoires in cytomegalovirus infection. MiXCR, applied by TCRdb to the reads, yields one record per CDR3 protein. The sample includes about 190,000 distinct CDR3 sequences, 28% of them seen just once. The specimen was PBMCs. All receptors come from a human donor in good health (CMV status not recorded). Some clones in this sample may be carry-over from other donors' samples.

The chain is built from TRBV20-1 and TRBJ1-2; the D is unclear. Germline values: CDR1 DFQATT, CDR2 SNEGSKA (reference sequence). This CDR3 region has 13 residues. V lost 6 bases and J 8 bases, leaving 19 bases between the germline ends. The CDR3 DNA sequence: TGCAGTGCCCGGCGGGATACGGCTGGAGGCTACACCTTC. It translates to CSARRDTAGGYTF.

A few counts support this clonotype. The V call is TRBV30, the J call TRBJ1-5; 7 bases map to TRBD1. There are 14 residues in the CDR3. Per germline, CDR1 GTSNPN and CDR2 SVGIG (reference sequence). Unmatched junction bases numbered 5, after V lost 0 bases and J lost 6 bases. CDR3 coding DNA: TGTGCCTGGAGTGTAAGAGGGGGCGGTCAGCCCCAGCATTTT. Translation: CAWSVRGGGQPQHF.

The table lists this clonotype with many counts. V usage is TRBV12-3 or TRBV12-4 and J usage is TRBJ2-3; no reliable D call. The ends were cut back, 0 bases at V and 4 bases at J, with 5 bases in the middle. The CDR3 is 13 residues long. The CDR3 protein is CASSLAVADTQYF. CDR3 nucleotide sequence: TGTGCCAGCAGTTTAGCGGTGGCAGATACGCAGTATTTT.

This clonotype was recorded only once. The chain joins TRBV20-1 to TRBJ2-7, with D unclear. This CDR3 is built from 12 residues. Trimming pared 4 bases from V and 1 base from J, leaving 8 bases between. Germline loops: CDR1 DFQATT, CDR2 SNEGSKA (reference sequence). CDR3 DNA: TGCAGTGCTAATGGCCTATCCTACGAGCAGTACTTC. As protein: CSANGLSYEQYF.

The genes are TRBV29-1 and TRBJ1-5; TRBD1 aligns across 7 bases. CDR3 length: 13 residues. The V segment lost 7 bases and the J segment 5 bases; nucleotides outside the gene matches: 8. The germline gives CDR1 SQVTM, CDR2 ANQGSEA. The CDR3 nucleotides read TGCAGCGCCGCCAGGGGGGTGGATCAGCCCCAGCATTTT. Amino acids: CSAARGVDQPQHF.

CDR3 sequence: CASSSRLAGTNRETQYF. CDR3 sequence (DNA): TGTGCCAGCAGCTCCAGACTAGCGGGGACCAACAGAGAGACCCAGTACTTC. The chain combines TRBV11-2 with TRBJ2-5, with 11 bases fitting TRBD2. V lost 4 bases and J lost 4; bases outside the gene matches: 11. The CDR3 sequence is 17 residues long. Germline assignment: CDR1 SGHAT and CDR2 FQNNGV. Combining the CDR3 with reference TRBV11-2 and TRBJ2-5 gives the whole variable domain EAGVAQSPRYKIIEKRQSVAFWCNPISGHATLYWYQQILGQGPKLLIQFQNNGVVDDSQLPKDRFSAERLKGVDSTLKIQPAKLEDSAVYLCASSSRLAGTNRETQYFGPGTRLLVL.

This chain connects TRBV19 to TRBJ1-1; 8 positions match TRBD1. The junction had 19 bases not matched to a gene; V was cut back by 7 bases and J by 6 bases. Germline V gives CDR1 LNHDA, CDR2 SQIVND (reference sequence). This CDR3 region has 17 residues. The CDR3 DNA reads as TGTGCCAGTACCGTGTCTTCAGGGGGCTCAAATTCAGCTGAAGCTTTCTTT. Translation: CASTVSSGGSNSAEAFF.

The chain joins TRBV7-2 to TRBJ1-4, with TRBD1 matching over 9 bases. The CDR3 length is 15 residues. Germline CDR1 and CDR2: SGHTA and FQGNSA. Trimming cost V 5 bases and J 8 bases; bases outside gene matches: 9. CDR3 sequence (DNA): TGTGCCAGCAGCCCCAGGACAGGGGCGAGAGAAAAACTGTTTTTT. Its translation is CASSPRTGAREKLFF.

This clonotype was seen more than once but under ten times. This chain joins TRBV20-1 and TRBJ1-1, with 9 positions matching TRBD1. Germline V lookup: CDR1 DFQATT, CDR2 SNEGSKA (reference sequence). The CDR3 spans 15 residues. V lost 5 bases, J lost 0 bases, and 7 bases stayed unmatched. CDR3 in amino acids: CSAPRTGALNTEAFF. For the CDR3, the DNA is TGCAGTGCTCCCCGGACAGGGGCTCTGAACACTGAAGCTTTCTTT.

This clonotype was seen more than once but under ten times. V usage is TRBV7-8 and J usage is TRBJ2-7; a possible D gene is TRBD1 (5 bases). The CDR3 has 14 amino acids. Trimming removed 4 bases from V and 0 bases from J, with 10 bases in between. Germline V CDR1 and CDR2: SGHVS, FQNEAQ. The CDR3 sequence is CASSSLDSSYEQYF. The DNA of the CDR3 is TGTGCCAGCAGCTCCCTCGACAGCTCCTACGAGCAGTACTTC.

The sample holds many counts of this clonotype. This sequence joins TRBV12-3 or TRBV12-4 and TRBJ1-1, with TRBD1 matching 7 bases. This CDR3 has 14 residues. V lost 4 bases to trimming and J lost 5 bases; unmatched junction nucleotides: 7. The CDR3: CASSSRGWGTEAFF. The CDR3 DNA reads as TGTGCCAGCAGTTCCAGGGGGTGGGGTACTGAAGCTTTCTTT.

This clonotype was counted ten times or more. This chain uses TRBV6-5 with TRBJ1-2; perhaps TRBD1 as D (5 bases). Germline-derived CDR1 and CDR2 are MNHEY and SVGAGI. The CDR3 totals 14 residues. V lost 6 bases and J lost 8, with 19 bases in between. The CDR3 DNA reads TGTGCCAGCAGGGAACAAGGGACCTTTTTCGGCTACACCTTC. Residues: CASREQGTFFGYTF.

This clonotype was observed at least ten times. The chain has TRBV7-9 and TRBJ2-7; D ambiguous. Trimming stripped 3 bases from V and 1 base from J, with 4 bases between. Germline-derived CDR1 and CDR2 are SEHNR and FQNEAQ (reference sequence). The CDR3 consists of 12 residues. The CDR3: CASSFGSYEQYF. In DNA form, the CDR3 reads TGTGCCAGCAGCTTCGGGTCCTACGAGCAGTACTTC.

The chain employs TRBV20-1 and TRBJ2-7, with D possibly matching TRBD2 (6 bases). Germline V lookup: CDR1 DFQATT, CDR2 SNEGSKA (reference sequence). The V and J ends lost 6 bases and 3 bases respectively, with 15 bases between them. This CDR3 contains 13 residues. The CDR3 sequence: CSAGGDPDYEQYF. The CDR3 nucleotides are TGCAGTGCCGGAGGGGACCCAGACTACGAGCAGTACTTC.

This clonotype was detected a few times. The CDR3 DNA sequence: TGTGCCAGCAGCTTAACGGCACGGGTGAACACTGAAGCTTTCTTT. This encodes CASSLTARVNTEAFF. This rearrangement joins TRBV11-1 to TRBJ1-1; D ambiguous. Germline values: CDR1 SGHAT, CDR2 FQDESV (reference sequence). V lost 2 bases to trimming and J lost 0 bases, with 10 bases between them. The CDR3 is 15 amino acids.

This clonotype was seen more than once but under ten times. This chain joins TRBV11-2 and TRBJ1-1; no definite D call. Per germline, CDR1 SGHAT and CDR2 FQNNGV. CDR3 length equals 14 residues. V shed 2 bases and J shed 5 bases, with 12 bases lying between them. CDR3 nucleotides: TGTGCCAGCAGCTTAAAGGTGGCGGTTACTGAAGCTTTCTTT. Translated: CASSLKVAVTEAFF.

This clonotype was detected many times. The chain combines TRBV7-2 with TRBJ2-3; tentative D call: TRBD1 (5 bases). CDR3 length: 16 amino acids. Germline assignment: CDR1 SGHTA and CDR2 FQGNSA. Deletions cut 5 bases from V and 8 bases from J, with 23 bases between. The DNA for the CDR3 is TGTGCCAGCAGCCTAACCTGGACATCGGTAATTGGTACGCAGTATTTT. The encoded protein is CASSLTWTSVIGTQYF. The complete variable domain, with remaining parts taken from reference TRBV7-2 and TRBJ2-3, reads GAGVSQSPSNKVTEKGKDVELRCDPISGHTALYWYRQSLGQGLEFLIYFQGNSAPDKSGLPSDRFSAERTGGSVSTLTIQRTQQEDSAVYLCASSLTWTSVIGTQYFGPGTRLTVL.

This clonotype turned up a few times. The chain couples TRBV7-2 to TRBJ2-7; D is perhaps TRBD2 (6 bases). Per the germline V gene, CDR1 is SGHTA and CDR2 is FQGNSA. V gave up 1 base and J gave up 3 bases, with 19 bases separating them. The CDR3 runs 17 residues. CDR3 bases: TGTGCCAGCAGCTTAGGGATGACTAGACGGTTTGGCTACGAGCAGTACTTC. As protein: CASSLGMTRRFGYEQYF. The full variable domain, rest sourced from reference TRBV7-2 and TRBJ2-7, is GAGVSQSPSNKVTEKGKDVELRCDPISGHTALYWYRQSLGQGLEFLIYFQGNSAPDKSGLPSDRFSAERTGGSVSTLTIQRTQQEDSAVYLCASSLGMTRRFGYEQYFGPGTRLTVT.

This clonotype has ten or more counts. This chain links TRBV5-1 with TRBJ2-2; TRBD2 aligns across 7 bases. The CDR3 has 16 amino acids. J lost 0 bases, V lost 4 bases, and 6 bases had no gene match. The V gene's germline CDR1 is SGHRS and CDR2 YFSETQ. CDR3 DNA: TGCGCCAGCAGCCTGAATCTAGCGGCGAACACCGGGGAGCTGTTTTTT. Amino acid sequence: CASSLNLAANTGELFF.

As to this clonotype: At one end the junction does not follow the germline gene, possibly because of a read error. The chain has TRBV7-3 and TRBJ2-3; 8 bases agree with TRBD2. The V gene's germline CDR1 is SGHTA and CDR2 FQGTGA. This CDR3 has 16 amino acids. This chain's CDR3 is CASNLRTAGGADTQYF. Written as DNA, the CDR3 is TGTGCCAGCAACTTACGAACGGCGGGGGGAGCAGATACGCAGTATTTT.

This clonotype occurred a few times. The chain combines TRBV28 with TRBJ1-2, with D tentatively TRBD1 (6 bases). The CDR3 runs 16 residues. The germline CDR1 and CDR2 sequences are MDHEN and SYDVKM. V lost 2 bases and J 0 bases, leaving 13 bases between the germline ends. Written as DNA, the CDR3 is TGTGCCAGCAGTTTACCGGGGGGCGCCGCTAACTATGGCTACACCTTC. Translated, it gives CASSLPGGAANYGYTF.

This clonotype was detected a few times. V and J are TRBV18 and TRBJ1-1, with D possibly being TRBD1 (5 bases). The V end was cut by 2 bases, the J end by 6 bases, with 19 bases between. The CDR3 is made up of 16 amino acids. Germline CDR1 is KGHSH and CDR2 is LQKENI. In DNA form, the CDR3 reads TGTGCCAGCTCACCAACGCAGGGAGGAACCGGGCCTGAAGCTTTCTTT. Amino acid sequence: CASSPTQGGTGPEAFF.

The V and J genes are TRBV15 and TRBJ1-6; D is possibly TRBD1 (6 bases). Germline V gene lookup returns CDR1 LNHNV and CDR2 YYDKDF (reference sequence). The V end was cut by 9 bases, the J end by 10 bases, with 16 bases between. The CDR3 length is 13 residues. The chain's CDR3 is CATGSGAESPLHF. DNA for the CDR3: TGTGCCACGGGATCGGGGGCTGAGTCACCCCTCCACTTT.

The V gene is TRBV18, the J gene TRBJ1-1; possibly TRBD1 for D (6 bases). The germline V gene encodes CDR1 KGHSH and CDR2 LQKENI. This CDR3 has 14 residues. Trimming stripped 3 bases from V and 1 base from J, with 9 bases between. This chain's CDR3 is CASSPRGGNTEAFF. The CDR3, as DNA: TGTGCCAGCTCACCCCGAGGGGGGAACACTGAAGCTTTCTTT.

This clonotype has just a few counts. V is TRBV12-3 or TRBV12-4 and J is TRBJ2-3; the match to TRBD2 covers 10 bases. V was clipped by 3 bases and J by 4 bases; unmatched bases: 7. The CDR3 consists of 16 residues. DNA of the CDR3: TGTGCCAGCAGTTTGGGGACTAGCGTTTATCCAGATACGCAGTATTTT. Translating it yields CASSLGTSVYPDTQYF.

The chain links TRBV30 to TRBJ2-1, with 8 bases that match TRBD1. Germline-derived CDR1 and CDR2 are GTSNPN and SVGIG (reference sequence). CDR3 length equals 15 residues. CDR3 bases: TGTGCTTGCCATGGGGGCAGGGGGCAATCCAATGAGCAGTTCTTC. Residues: CACHGGRGQSNEQFF.

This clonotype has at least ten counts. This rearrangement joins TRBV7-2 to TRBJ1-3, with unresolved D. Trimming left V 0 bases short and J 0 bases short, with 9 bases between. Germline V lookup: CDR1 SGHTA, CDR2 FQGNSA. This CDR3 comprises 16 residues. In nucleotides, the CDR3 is TGTGCCAGCAGCTTAGCAACGGCCGGCTCTGGAAACACCATATATTTT. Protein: CASSLATAGSGNTIYF.

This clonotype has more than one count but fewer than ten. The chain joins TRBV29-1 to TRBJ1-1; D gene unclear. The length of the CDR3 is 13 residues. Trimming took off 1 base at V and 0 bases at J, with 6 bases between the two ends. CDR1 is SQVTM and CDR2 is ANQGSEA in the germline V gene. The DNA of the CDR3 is TGCAGCGTTGAAGCCAGGCTGAACACTGAAGCTTTCTTT. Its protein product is CSVEARLNTEAFF.

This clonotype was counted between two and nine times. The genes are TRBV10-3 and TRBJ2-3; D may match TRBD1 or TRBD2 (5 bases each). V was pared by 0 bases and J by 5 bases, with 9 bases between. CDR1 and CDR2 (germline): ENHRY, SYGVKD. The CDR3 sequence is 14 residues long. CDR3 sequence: CAISESERGDTQYF. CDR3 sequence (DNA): TGTGCCATCAGTGAGTCAGAGAGGGGAGATACGCAGTATTTT.

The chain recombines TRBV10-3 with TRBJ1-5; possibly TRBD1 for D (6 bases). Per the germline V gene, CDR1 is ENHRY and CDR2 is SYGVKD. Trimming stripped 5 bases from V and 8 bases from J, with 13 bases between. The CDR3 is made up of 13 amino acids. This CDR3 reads CAISSDSWEPQHF. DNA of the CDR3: TGTGCCATCAGTTCGGACAGCTGGGAGCCCCAGCATTTT.

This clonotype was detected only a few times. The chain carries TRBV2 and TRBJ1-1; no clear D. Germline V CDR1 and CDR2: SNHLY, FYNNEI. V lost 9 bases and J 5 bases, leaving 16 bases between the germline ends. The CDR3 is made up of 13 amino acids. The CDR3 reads CASRRTSGTEAFF. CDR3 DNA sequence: TGTGCCAGTAGGCGGACCTCGGGGACTGAAGCTTTCTTT.

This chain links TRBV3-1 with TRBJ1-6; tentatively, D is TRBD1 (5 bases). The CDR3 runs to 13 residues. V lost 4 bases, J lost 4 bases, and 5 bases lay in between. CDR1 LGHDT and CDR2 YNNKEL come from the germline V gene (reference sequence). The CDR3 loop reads CASSPGYNSPLHF. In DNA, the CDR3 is TGTGCCAGCAGCCCAGGGTATAATTCACCCCTCCACTTT.